Following are 32 T cell receptor beta chains from one sample sequenced in a study of CD8 T cells in Susac syndrome. The RNA, about 0.45 to 1 ug, was put through reverse transcription using random hexamers. One entry per CDR3 protein results from TCRdb running MiXCR on the immunoSEQ multiplex PCR reads. The repertoire holds 140,000 to 150,000 distinct CDR3 sequences, with approximately 96% as singletons. The sequenced sample consisted of CD4+ T cells from PBMCs. These receptor sequences come from a human donor with Susac syndrome.

The chain recombines TRBV5-1 with TRBJ2-7; D is perhaps TRBD2 (6 bases). The CDR3 runs to 13 residues. Germline V gives CDR1 SGHRS, CDR2 YFSETQ. V shed 6 bases and J shed 6 bases, with 16 bases lying between them. In DNA, the CDR3 is TGCGCCAGCACGATAACCGGGAGTCTCGAGCAGTACTTC. Its protein is CASTITGSLEQYF.

This clonotype occurred once. The chain recombines TRBV9 with TRBJ1-4, with D possibly matching TRBD1 (5 bases). The CDR3 runs 15 residues. Trimming shortened V by 0 bases and J by 4 bases, and 10 bases separated the two germline ends. Germline assignment: CDR1 SGDLS and CDR2 YYNGEE. CDR3 sequence reads: CASSVGAGRNEKLFF. DNA for the CDR3: TGTGCCAGCAGCGTAGGGGCAGGGCGTAATGAAAAACTGTTTTTT. Full variable domain (outside the CDR3, taken from reference TRBV9 and TRBJ1-4): DSGVTQTPKHLITATGQRVTLRCSPRSGDLSVYWYQQSLDQGLQFLIQYYNGEERAKGNILERFSAQQFPDLHSELNLSSLELGDSALYFCASSVGAGRNEKLFFGSGTQLSVL.

V usage is TRBV4-1 and J usage is TRBJ1-5; D is unclear. With 0 bases removed from V and 3 bases from J, the gap between germline ends came to 9 bases. The CDR3 runs to 15 residues. CDR1 and CDR2 from the germline V gene are MGHRA and YSYEKL. CDR3 loop: CASSQDGINNQPQHF. CDR3 sequence (DNA): TGCGCCAGCAGCCAAGATGGGATCAACAATCAGCCCCAGCATTTT.

The chain links TRBV29-1 to TRBJ2-7; 9 bases line up with TRBD1. V lost 7 bases to trimming and J lost 4 bases; unmatched junction nucleotides: 5. Germline V CDR1 and CDR2: SQVTM, ANQGSEA. CDR3 length: 12 residues. The CDR3 DNA follows: TGCAGCGCCACAGGGGGCTCGTACGAGCAGTACTTC. Amino acid sequence: CSATGGSYEQYF.

The chain employs TRBV11-2 and TRBJ2-5; 11 nucleotides match TRBD1. Germline CDR1 is SGHAT and CDR2 is FQNNGV. This CDR3 is built from 16 residues. Trimming cost V 1 base and J 6 bases; bases outside gene matches: 7. The CDR3 nucleotides are TGTGCCAGCAGCTTAGTAGGACAGGGGGCCTGGAAGACCCAGTACTTC. Encoded protein: CASSLVGQGAWKTQYF.

This sequence joins TRBV2 and TRBJ2-1; D call uncertain. The germline V gene encodes CDR1 SNHLY and CDR2 FYNNEI. The CDR3 loop spans 14 amino acids. Trimming cost V 3 bases and J 7 bases, with 13 bases left between them. The chain's CDR3 is CASSEFQTLNEQFF. For the CDR3, the DNA is TGTGCCAGCAGTGAGTTTCAGACACTGAATGAGCAGTTCTTC.

J is TRBJ2-1 and V is TRBV20-1; 7 bases are shared with TRBD1. With 5 bases clipped from V and 4 bases from J, the junction kept 14 bases outside the gene matches. The germline CDR1 and CDR2 sequences are DFQATT and SNEGSKA (reference sequence). The CDR3 length is 16 residues. CDR3 amino acids: CSAHGQEDFPYNEQFF. CDR3 sequence (DNA): TGCAGTGCTCACGGACAGGAAGATTTTCCTTACAATGAGCAGTTCTTC.

This chain links TRBV29-1 with TRBJ2-1; 7 bases line up with TRBD1. Germline CDR1 is SQVTM and CDR2 is ANQGSEA. V gave up 7 bases and J gave up 5 bases; unmatched junction bases: 5. CDR3 length: 12 residues. The CDR3 sequence: CSGRDRNNEQFF. CDR3 nucleotides: TGCAGCGGACGGGACAGAAACAATGAGCAGTTCTTC.

This clonotype appeared a single time. The rearrangement joins TRBV28 to TRBJ2-7; D gene ambiguous. V lost 9 bases and J lost 0, with 9 bases in between. Germline V lookup: CDR1 MDHEN, CDR2 SYDVKM. This CDR3 has 12 residues. CDR3 DNA sequence: TGTGCCAGTCAGGTCTCCTCCTACGAGCAGTACTTC. Translating it yields CASQVSSYEQYF.

The rearrangement links TRBV7-2 to TRBJ2-1; a weak D match, TRBD2 (5 bases). The CDR3 spans 15 residues. The V and J ends lost 3 bases and 2 bases respectively, with 11 bases between them. CDR1 and CDR2 (germline): SGHTA, FQGNSA. As DNA, the CDR3 is TGTGCCAGCAGCTTCTCAGAGGGTCCCTACAATGAGCAGTTCTTC. Amino acids: CASSFSEGPYNEQFF.

The CDR3 sequence is CAISEPAEGLGDTQYF. The CDR3 DNA sequence: TGTGCCATCAGTGAGCCAGCGGAGGGGCTTGGAGATACGCAGTATTTT. V and J are TRBV10-3 and TRBJ2-3; D possibly corresponds to TRBD2 (6 bases). Germline V gene data show CDR1 as ENHRY and CDR2 as SYGVKD. The CDR3 sequence is 16 residues long. The V end was cut by 2 bases, the J end by 5 bases, with 17 bases between.

The chain is built from TRBV14 and TRBJ2-4; no clear D. V lost 1 base and J lost 14, with 15 bases in between. The germline V gene has CDR1 SGHDN and CDR2 FVKESK. There are 13 residues in the CDR3. The DNA of the CDR3 is TGTGCCAGCAGCCAAGTCCCATTCACCGGAGAGTACTTC. This encodes CASSQVPFTGEYF.

The CDR3 region is CASSPRREANTGELFF. Here the CDR3 DNA reads TGTGCCAGCAGCCCCCGCAGGGAAGCAAACACCGGGGAGCTGTTTTTT. The chain links TRBV7-3 to TRBJ2-2; D might be TRBD1 (5 bases). V lost 5 bases to trimming and J lost 2 bases, with 15 bases between them. The CDR3 contains 16 residues. Germline values: CDR1 SGHTA, CDR2 FQGTGA.

V is TRBV12-3 or TRBV12-4 and J is TRBJ2-7; 8 nucleotides line up with TRBD1. With V trimmed by 6 bases and J by 0 bases, 4 bases remained unmatched. CDR3 length: 14 amino acids. The CDR3 loop reads CASRLGQASYEQYF. CDR3 DNA sequence: TGTGCCAGCAGGCTGGGACAGGCCTCCTACGAGCAGTACTTC.

The chain recombines TRBV25-1 with TRBJ1-6; D unclear. The CDR3 length is 12 residues. Germline loops: CDR1 MGHDK, CDR2 SYGVNS. V was cut by 6 bases and J by 7 bases, with 7 bases left in between. Here the CDR3 reads CASSLGNSPLHF. The CDR3, as DNA: TGTGCCAGCAGCCTTGGGAATTCACCCCTCCACTTT.

The chain combines TRBV7-9 with TRBJ2-1; no clear D gene. V gave up 2 bases and J gave up 6 bases, with 11 bases separating them. The CDR3 sequence is 14 residues long. CDR1 is SEHNR, CDR2 FQNEAQ, per germline (reference sequence). Here the CDR3 reads CASSLFGLLNEQFF. The CDR3 DNA sequence: TGTGCCAGCAGCTTATTCGGTCTACTCAATGAGCAGTTCTTC.

The J gene is TRBJ2-7, the V gene TRBV3-1; either TRBD1 or TRBD2 may fit D (5 bases each). Trimming took off 4 bases at V and 2 bases at J, with 9 bases between the two ends. The germline gives CDR1 LGHDT, CDR2 YNNKEL (reference sequence). The CDR3 length is 13 residues. CDR3 protein: CASSPGATYEQYF. DNA of the CDR3: TGTGCCAGCAGCCCCGGGGCGACCTACGAGCAGTACTTC.

The chain has TRBV20-1 and TRBJ2-4; D is possibly TRBD1 or TRBD2 (5 bases each). The V gene lost 6 bases and the J gene lost 1 base, with 16 bases spanning the gap. Germline lookup yields CDR1 DFQATT and CDR2 SNEGSKA (reference sequence). The length of the CDR3 is 15 residues. As DNA, the CDR3 is TGCAGTGCGGAGAGGGACCCTGGCGCCAAAAACATTCAGTACTTC. Its protein product is CSAERDPGAKNIQYF.

The CDR3 coding sequence is TGCAGTGCGGCCGAGACAGGGGGAGGCTATGGCTACACCTTC. This codes for CSAAETGGGYGYTF. The chain employs TRBV20-1 and TRBJ1-2; TRBD1 agrees at 9 bases. CDR3 length: 14 amino acids. Germline-derived CDR1 and CDR2 are DFQATT and SNEGSKA (reference sequence). After removal of 6 bases from V and 4 bases from J, the junction contained 9 bases not matched to a gene.

The CDR3 loop reads CASSFWLRPAGLGGELFF. CDR3 nucleotides: TGCGCCAGCAGCTTTTGGCTTCGTCCAGCGGGGCTCGGCGGGGAGCTGTTTTTT. This sequence joins TRBV5-1 and TRBJ2-2; 7 positions agree with TRBD2. The germline gives CDR1 SGHRS, CDR2 YFSETQ. The junction had 17 bases not matched to a gene; V was cut back by 2 bases and J by 7 bases. The CDR3 is made up of 18 amino acids. Full variable domain (remainder filled in from reference TRBV5-1 and TRBJ2-2): KAGVTQTPRYLIKTRGQQVTLSCSPISGHRSVSWYQQTPGQGLQFLFEYFSETQRNKGNFPGRFSGRQFSNSRSEMNVSTLELGDSALYLCASSFWLRPAGLGGELFFGEGSRLTVL.

This sequence joins TRBV28 and TRBJ2-4; 10 nucleotides agree with TRBD1. The CDR3 is 16 amino acids. V lost 5 bases, J lost 9 bases, and 13 bases stayed unmatched. Germline-derived CDR1 and CDR2 are MDHEN and SYDVKM. The CDR3 DNA follows: TGTGCCAGCAGTCCAGGACAGGGGGTGACGGGAGCCATTCAGTACTTC. Translated, it gives CASSPGQGVTGAIQYF.

The genes are TRBV20-1 and TRBJ2-4; 8 nucleotides agree with TRBD2. The CDR3 has 14 residues. V lost 5 bases to trimming and J lost 1 base; unmatched junction nucleotides: 4. Germline V lookup: CDR1 DFQATT, CDR2 SNEGSKA (reference sequence). The DNA of the CDR3 is TGCAGTGCTCCGGGACTAGAGGCCAAAAACATTCAGTACTTC. This encodes CSAPGLEAKNIQYF.

The chain uses TRBV20-1 and TRBJ2-1; TRBD2 is a possible D gene (5 bases). CDR3 length equals 12 residues. Germline CDR1 is DFQATT and CDR2 is SNEGSKA (reference sequence). The CDR3 here is CSWKRAYNEQFF. DNA of the CDR3: TGCAGCTGGAAGAGGGCCTACAATGAGCAGTTCTTC.

CDR3 region: CASSLGSGAPYNEQFF. Written as DNA, the CDR3 is TGTGCCAGCAGCTTAGGATCGGGAGCACCCTACAATGAGCAGTTCTTC. The V gene is TRBV7-9, the J gene TRBJ2-1, with D maybe TRBD2 (6 bases). The germline V and J ends were trimmed by 1 base and 2 bases, with 12 bases remaining between them. This CDR3 is 16 amino acids long. Germline V gene sequence: CDR1 SEHNR, CDR2 FQNEAQ (reference sequence).

J is TRBJ1-1 and V is TRBV5-6; perhaps TRBD1 as D (5 bases). CDR1 is SGHDT, CDR2 YYEEEE, per germline. This CDR3 is 13 amino acids long. The V gene lost 5 bases and the J gene lost 3 bases, with 11 bases spanning the gap. CDR3 region: CASRPGTHTEAFF. The CDR3 bases are TGTGCCAGCAGACCAGGGACGCACACTGAAGCTTTCTTT.

The chain carries TRBV7-9 and TRBJ2-7; 10 positions agree with TRBD1. Germline CDR1 and CDR2: SEHNR and FQNEAQ (reference sequence). This CDR3 contains 14 residues. The junction had 3 bases not matched to a gene; V was cut back by 4 bases and J by 3 bases. The CDR3 region is CASSSRDRGYEQYF. The DNA for the CDR3 is TGTGCCAGCAGCTCTAGGGACAGGGGCTACGAGCAGTACTTC.

The rearrangement links TRBV20-1 to TRBJ2-2; D possibly corresponds to TRBD2 (6 bases). Germline V gene lookup returns CDR1 DFQATT and CDR2 SNEGSKA (reference sequence). V was pared by 2 bases and J by 5 bases, with 12 bases between. This CDR3 comprises 14 residues. This chain's CDR3 is CSARSGTVTGELFF. In DNA form, the CDR3 reads TGCAGTGCTAGATCCGGGACTGTGACCGGGGAGCTGTTTTTT.

This chain joins TRBV4-1 and TRBJ1-5; D ambiguous. The CDR3 length is 14 residues. Trimming stripped 0 bases from V and 4 bases from J, with 7 bases between. Germline lookup yields CDR1 MGHRA and CDR2 YSYEKL. The CDR3 reads CASSQDPVNQPQHF. For the CDR3, the DNA is TGCGCCAGCAGCCAAGATCCAGTAAATCAGCCCCAGCATTTT.

The chain has TRBV15 and TRBJ2-7; the match to TRBD2 covers 8 bases. The germline gives CDR1 LNHNV, CDR2 YYDKDF (reference sequence). Germline trimming cut 1 base from V and 4 bases from J; bases unmatched to any gene: 9. CDR3 size: 16 residues. CDR3 nucleotide sequence: TGTGCCACCAGCAGAGGTTCGACGGGGGGGCCTTACGAGCAGTACTTC. Protein sequence: CATSRGSTGGPYEQYF.

The CDR3, as DNA: TGTGCCACGCACACCGGGACAGGGGGATACAATGAGCAGTTCTTC. Translation: CATHTGTGGYNEQFF. The J gene is TRBJ2-1, the V gene TRBV6-5, with 11 bases aligning to TRBD1. V lost 10 bases and J lost 4; bases outside the gene matches: 9. This CDR3 has 15 amino acids. Germline loops: CDR1 MNHEY, CDR2 SVGAGI.

V and J are TRBV20-1 and TRBJ2-3; 8 bases are shared with TRBD2. The CDR3 extends over 14 amino acids. Germline V CDR1 and CDR2: DFQATT, SNEGSKA (reference sequence). Trimming at V came to 3 bases and at J to 4 bases, leaving 6 bases not matched to a gene. The CDR3: CSARSAGGADTQYF. In DNA, the CDR3 is TGCAGTGCTAGGAGCGCGGGAGGAGCAGATACGCAGTATTTT.

This sequence joins TRBV28 and TRBJ2-2; no definite D call. V was pared by 5 bases and J by 3 bases, with 16 bases between. The CDR3 runs 16 residues. Germline V CDR1 and CDR2: MDHEN, SYDVKM. This CDR3 is CASSPPLRIYTGELFF. CDR3 sequence (DNA): TGTGCCAGCAGTCCCCCGCTGCGGATTTACACCGGGGAGCTGTTTTTT.